Below are 10 T cell receptor beta chains sequenced from a single sample in a study of blood T cells in healthy people across ages. Sample-barcoded 5' priming and a J-beta primer mix drove a second PCR of roughly 6 to 12 cycles. In TCRdb, the 5' RACE reads were re-called with MiXCR into one record per CDR3 protein. The profile shows 600,000 to 1,000,000 distinct CDR3 sequences, approximately 25% of them singletons. This same sample was also taken into another study, of T cells of mothers and their children.

Input material: blood. The source is a boy aged 5-17 years in good health.

The V and J genes are TRBV5-4 and TRBJ2-3; D might be TRBD2 (5 bases). Germline CDR1 and CDR2: SGHNT and YYREEE (reference sequence). This CDR3 spans 18 amino acids. The germline V and J ends were trimmed by 1 base and 0 bases, with 18 bases remaining between them. CDR3 protein: CASSLMWSSPSSTDTQYF. Written as DNA, the CDR3 is TGTGCCAGCAGCTTGATGTGGTCTAGCCCTTCTAGCACAGATACGCAGTATTTT.

In regard to this clonotype: A junction boundary mismatches the germline segment, possibly from a read error. The rearrangement uses TRBV14 and TRBJ2-5; 8 positions match TRBD1. Germline-derived CDR1 and CDR2 are SGHDN and FVKESK. The CDR3 is 16 amino acids. Here the CDR3 DNA reads TGTGCCAGCAGCCAATACGGGGGACAGGACCAAGAGACCCGGTACTTC. Protein: CASSQYGGQDQETRYF.

The rearrangement links TRBV7-3 to TRBJ2-1; a weak D match, TRBD2 (7 bases). The end of the DNA aligns better with TRBJ2-5, so the J call may be wrong. CDR3 size: 12 residues. The V gene's germline CDR1 is SGHTA and CDR2 FQGTGA. This CDR3 reads CASSWEGGTQYF. In nucleotides, the CDR3 is TGTGCCAGCAGCTGGGAGGGGGGGACCCAGTACTTC.

The chain carries TRBV6-4 and TRBJ2-1; 8 bases agree with TRBD2. The DNA end favors TRBJ2-7, so the J call may be wrong. This CDR3 region has 15 residues. Germline lookup yields CDR1 MRHNA and CDR2 SNTAGT. This chain's CDR3 is CASSDSSGTSYEQYF. CDR3 DNA sequence: TGTGCCAGCAGTGACTCTAGCGGGACATCTTACGAGCAGTACTTC.

This clonotype was recorded a few times. V is TRBV7-3 and J is TRBJ2-6, with D perhaps TRBD1 or TRBD2 (5 bases each). This CDR3 region has 16 residues. The V gene lost 5 bases and the J gene lost 4 bases, with 15 bases spanning the gap. Germline V gene lookup returns CDR1 SGHTA and CDR2 FQGTGA. The CDR3 reads CASSTGATLGANVLTF. CDR3 nucleotides: TGTGCCAGCAGCACCGGGGCCACTCTAGGGGCCAACGTCCTGACTTTC.

This clonotype has just a few counts. The CDR3 protein is CASSLGTSGTGQETQYF. CDR3 DNA sequence: TGTGCCAGCAGCCTGGGGACTAGCGGGACCGGCCAAGAGACCCAGTACTTC. The genes are TRBV9 and TRBJ2-5; 13 positions match TRBD2. This CDR3 spans 17 amino acids. CDR1 is SGDLS and CDR2 is YYNGEE in the germline V gene. V dropped 4 bases and J dropped 1; count of bases not matched to a gene: 7.

There are a few counts of this clonotype. The junction does not match germline at one end; this may be a read error. V gene TRBV7-7 combines with J gene TRBJ2-5; perhaps D is TRBD1 or TRBD2 (5 bases each). CDR1 and CDR2 from the germline V gene are SSHAT and FNYEAQ (reference sequence). This CDR3 is 15 amino acids long. CDR3 loop: CASSPGPRGEETQYF. The CDR3 coding sequence is TGTGCTAGCAGCCCGGGACCCCGGGGTGAAGAGACCCAGTACTTC.

V usage is TRBV4-2 and J usage is TRBJ2-1; 8 nucleotides agree with TRBD2. CDR1 and CDR2 from the germline V gene are LGHNA and YNFKEQ. The trim removed 3 bases at V and 0 bases at J, leaving 4 bases unmatched. This CDR3 is built from 16 residues. The CDR3 loop reads CASSHFTSGSYNEQFF. As DNA, the CDR3 is TGTGCCAGCAGCCACTTCACTAGCGGCTCCTACAATGAGCAGTTCTTC.

This sequence joins TRBV29-1 and TRBJ2-7; D uncertain. This CDR3 is built from 12 residues. Trimming took off 5 bases at V and 4 bases at J, with 12 bases between the two ends. From germline, CDR1 is SQVTM and CDR2 ANQGSEA. CDR3 nucleotide sequence: TGCAGCGTTAGGGCAGCTGGGTACGAGCAGTACTTC. It codes for CSVRAAGYEQYF.

This chain uses TRBV27 with TRBJ2-1, with a possible D match to TRBD2 (6 bases). The CDR3 runs 14 residues. Deletions cut 5 bases from V and 5 bases from J, with 13 bases between. Germline assignment: CDR1 MNHEY and CDR2 SMNVEV (reference sequence). The CDR3 loop is CASSRFSGNNEQFF. Here the CDR3 DNA reads TGTGCCAGCAGTCGTTTTAGCGGAAACAATGAGCAGTTCTTC.